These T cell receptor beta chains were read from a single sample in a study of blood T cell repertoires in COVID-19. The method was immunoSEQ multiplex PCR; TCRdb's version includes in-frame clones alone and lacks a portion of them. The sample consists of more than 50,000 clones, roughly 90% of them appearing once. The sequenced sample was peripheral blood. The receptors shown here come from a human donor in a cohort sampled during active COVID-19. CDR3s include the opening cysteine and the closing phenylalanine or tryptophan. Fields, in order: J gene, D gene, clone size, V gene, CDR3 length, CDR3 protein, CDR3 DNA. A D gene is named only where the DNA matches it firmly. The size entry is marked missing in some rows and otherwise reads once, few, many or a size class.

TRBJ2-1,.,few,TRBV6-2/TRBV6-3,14,CASSYWYRENEQFF,TGTGCCAGCAGTTACTGGTACAGGGAGAATGAGCAGTTCTTC
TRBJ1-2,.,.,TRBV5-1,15,CASSSVRSAGKGYTF,TGCGCCAGCAGCTCCGTCCGAAGCGCGGGTAAAGGCTACACCTTC
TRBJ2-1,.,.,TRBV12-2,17,CASRLSLAGDGVNEQFF,TGTGCAAGTCGCTTATCCCTAGCGGGAGACGGGGTCAATGAGCAGTTCTTC
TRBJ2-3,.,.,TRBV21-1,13,CARTSGGTDTQYF,TGTGCCAGGACGAGCGGGGGCACAGATACGCAGTATTTT
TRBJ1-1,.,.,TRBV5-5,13,CASSARGGTEAFF,TGTGCCAGCAGCGCCCGGGGGGGCACTGAAGCTTTCTTT
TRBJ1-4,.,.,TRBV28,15,CASSPPTESLKKLFF,TGTGCCAGCAGCCCACCGACAGAAAGCCTGAAGAAACTGTTTTTT
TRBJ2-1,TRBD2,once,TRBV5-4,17,CASSLTATSGGPYEQFF,TGTGCCAGCAGCTTAACAGCTACTAGCGGGGGGCCCTATGAGCAGTTCTTC
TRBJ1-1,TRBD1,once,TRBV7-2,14,CASSNLYRGTEAFF,TGTGCCAGCAGCAACCTTTACAGGGGAACTGAAGCTTTCTTT
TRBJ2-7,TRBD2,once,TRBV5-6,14,CASSFGTTPYEQYF,TGTGCCAGCAGCTTCGGGACTACACCTTACGAGCAGTACTTC
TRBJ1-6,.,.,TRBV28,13,CASSFPGDSPLHF,TGTGCCAGCAGTTTCCCCGGTGATTCACCCCTCCACTTT
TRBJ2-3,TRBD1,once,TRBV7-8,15,CASSPGTGMTDTQYF,TGTGCCAGCAGTCCCGGGACAGGGATGACAGATACGCAGTATTTT
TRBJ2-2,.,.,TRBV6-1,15,CASSEMDGGSGELFF,TGTGCCAGCAGTGAAATGGACGGCGGGTCCGGGGAGCTGTTTTTT
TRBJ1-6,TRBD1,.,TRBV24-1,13,CATQGQGNSPLHF,TGTGCCACCCAGGGACAGGGAAATTCACCCCTCCACTTT
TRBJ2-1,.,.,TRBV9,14,CASSVDFGANEQFF,TGTGCCAGCAGCGTTGACTTCGGTGCCAATGAGCAGTTCTTC
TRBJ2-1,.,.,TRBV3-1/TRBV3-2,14,CASKQEGGSNEQFF,TGTGCCAGCAAGCAGGAGGGAGGTTCTAATGAGCAGTTCTTC
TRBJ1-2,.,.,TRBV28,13,CASRPWGGDGYTF,TGTGCCAGCAGGCCTTGGGGGGGCGATGGCTACACCTTC
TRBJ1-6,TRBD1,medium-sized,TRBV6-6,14,CASRTGVGVSPLHF,TGTGCCAGCAGGACAGGGGTGGGGGTTTCACCCCTCCACTTT
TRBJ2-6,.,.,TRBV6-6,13,CAAQGSGANVLTF,TGTGCCGCTCAGGGCTCTGGGGCCAACGTCCTGACTTTC
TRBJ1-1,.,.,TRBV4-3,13,CASSQRSNTEAFF,TGCGCCAGCAGCCAACGGTCGAACACTGAAGCTTTCTTT
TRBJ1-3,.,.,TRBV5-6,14,CASSRGSPGNTIYF,TGTGCCAGCAGCAGGGGTAGCCCTGGAAACACCATATATTTT
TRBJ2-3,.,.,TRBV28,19,CASSFLCSPPRPLTDTQYF,TGTGCCAGCAGTTTCCTCTGTAGCCCCCCCCGTCCTCTCACAGATACGCAGTATTTT
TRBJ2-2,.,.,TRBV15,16,CATSRALSENTGELFF,TGTGCCACCAGCAGGGCCTTATCTGAGAACACCGGGGAGCTGTTTTTT
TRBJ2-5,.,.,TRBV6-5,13,CASGGDFQETQYF,TGTGCCAGCGGAGGGGACTTTCAAGAGACCCAGTACTTC
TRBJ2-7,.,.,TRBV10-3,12,CAISGTSYEQYF,TGTGCCATCAGTGGGACATCCTACGAGCAGTACTTC
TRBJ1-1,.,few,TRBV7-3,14,CASSLQGQNTEAFF,TGTGCCAGCAGCTTACAGGGTCAGAACACTGAAGCTTTCTTT
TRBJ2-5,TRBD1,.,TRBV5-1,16,CASSQPTGTEQETQYF,TGCGCCAGCAGCCAACCCACTGGGACAGAACAAGAGACCCAGTACTTC
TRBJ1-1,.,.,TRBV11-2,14,CASSLGTLNTEAFF,TGTGCCAGCAGCTTAGGGACACTCAACACTGAAGCTTTCTTT
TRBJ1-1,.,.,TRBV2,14,CASSEREPNTEAFF,TGTGCCAGCAGTGAGAGGGAGCCGAACACTGAAGCTTTCTTT
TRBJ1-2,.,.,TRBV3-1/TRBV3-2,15,CASSQGSGTSRGYTF,TGTGCCAGCAGCCAAGGGTCAGGAACGTCTCGGGGCTACACCTTC
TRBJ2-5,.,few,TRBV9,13,CASSEQYQETQYF,TGTGCCAGCAGCGAACAGTACCAAGAGACCCAGTACTTC
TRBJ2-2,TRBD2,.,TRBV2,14,CASSPGGGTGELFF,TGTGCCAGCAGTCCGGGAGGAGGCACCGGGGAGCTGTTTTTT
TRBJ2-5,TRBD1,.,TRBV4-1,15,CASSLRDRGLETQYF,TGCGCCAGCAGCCTCCGGGACAGGGGGCTAGAGACCCAGTACTTC
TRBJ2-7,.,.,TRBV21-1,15,CASRRGSEGDYEQYF,TGTGCCAGCAGGAGGGGATCGGAGGGAGACTACGAGCAGTACTTC
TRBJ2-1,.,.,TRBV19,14,CASNLGSPYNEQFF,TGTGCCAGTAATCTGGGCAGCCCATACAATGAGCAGTTCTTC
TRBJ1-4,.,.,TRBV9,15,CASSVENSRNEKLFF,TGTGCCAGCAGCGTAGAGAACAGCCGTAATGAAAAACTGTTTTTT
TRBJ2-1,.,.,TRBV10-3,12,CAITEGGDEQFF,TGTGCCATCACTGAAGGGGGGGACGAGCAGTTCTTC
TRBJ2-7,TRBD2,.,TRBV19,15,CASSTSGRGPYEQYF,TGTGCCAGTAGTACTAGCGGGAGAGGGCCCTACGAGCAGTACTTC
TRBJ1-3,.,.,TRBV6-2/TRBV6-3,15,CASSPGTSSGNTIYF,TGTGCCAGCAGCCCCGGGACAAGCTCTGGAAACACCATATATTTT
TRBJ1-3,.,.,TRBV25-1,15,CASSGYHYSGNTIYF,TGTGCCAGCAGTGGGTACCACTACTCTGGAAACACCATATATTTT
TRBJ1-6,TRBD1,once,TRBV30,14,CAWSHGQGSSPLHF,TGTGCCTGGAGCCACGGACAGGGGAGTTCACCCCTCCACTTT
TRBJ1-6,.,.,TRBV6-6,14,CASSYSYINSPLHF,TGTGCCAGCAGTTACTCGTATATCAATTCACCCCTCCACTTT
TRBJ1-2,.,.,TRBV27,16,CASSYAGGAATYGYTF,TGTGCCAGCAGTTACGCGGGAGGGGCAGCTACATATGGCTACACCTTC
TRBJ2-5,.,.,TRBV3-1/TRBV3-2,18,CASSQDLFAAEGLETQYF,TGTGCCAGCAGCCAAGATTTATTTGCTGCGGAGGGACTCGAGACCCAGTACTTC
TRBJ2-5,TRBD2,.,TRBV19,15,CASRGLAGGEETQYF,TGTGCCAGTAGGGGGCTAGCGGGGGGAGAAGAGACCCAGTACTTC
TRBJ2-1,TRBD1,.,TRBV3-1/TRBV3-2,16,CASSQRLIGQGSEQFF,TGTGCCAGCAGCCAGAGACTTATTGGACAGGGCAGTGAGCAGTTCTTC
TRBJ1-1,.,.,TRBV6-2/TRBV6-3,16,CASSSPPGYGNTEAFF,TGTGCCAGCAGTTCCCCCCCAGGGTATGGGAACACTGAAGCTTTCTTT
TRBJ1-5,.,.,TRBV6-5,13,CASSQAVGQPQHF,TGTGCCAGCAGCCAGGCAGTCGGTCAGCCCCAGCATTTT